This T cell receptor (beta chain) was observed in a study of blood T cell repertoires in COVID-19. Turning to the study itself: The cDNA or gDNA used as material had been derived from T cells, B-cell-depleted T cells, or PBMCs.

Original processing methods: Scientists estimated how many nucleated cells there were by amplifying reference gene primers. Generated by immunoSEQ multiplex PCR, the TCRdb table keeps only in-frame clones and is missing some. The V and J calls and the clone size are those of that table, but D and trimming were determined from the DNA. The data contain under 200,000 clones, more than 60% of them singletons. The CDR3 sequence is 12 residues long. CDR1 is ENHRY, CDR2 SYGVKD, per germline. Deletions cut 11 bases from V and 6 bases from J, with 17 bases between. Sequenced material: peripheral blood. The rearrangement links TRBV10-3 to TRBJ2-7; D is perhaps TRBD1 (6 bases). This TCR derives from a man between 60 and 75 years old with acute or convalescent COVID-19. CDR3 in DNA: TGTGCCGTCACAGGGCAGGGTCGCGAGCAGTACTTC. Translation: CAVTGQGREQYF.